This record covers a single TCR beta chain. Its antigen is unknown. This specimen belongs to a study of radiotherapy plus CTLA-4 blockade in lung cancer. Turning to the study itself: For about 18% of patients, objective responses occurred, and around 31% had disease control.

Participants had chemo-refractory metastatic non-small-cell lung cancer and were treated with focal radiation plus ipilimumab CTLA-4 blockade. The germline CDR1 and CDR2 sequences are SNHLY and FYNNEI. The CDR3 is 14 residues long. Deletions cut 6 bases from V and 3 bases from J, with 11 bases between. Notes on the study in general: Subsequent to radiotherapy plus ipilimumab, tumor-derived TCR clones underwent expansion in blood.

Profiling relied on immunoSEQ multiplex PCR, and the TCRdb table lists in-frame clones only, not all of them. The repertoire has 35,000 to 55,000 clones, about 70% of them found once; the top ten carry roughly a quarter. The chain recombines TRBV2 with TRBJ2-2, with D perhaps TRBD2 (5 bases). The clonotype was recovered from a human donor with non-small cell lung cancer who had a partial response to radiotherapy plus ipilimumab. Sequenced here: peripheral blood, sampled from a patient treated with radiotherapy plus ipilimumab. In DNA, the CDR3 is TGTGCCAGCAGACTTACGAGGGACACCGGGGAGCTGTTTTTT. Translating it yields CASRLTRDTGELFF.